This T cell receptor (beta chain) comes out of a study of lymphopenia after photon versus proton radiotherapy. On this clone: Its antigen is not known.

Points from the study as a whole: After lymphocyte nadir, photon-treated repertoires showed oligoclonal expansion, especially CD8+ Temra.

TCRdb's copy holds only in-frame clones and misses some; the assay was immunoSEQ multiplex PCR. The sample includes 60,000 to 75,000 clones, approximately 83% of them seen just once. Trimming removed 0 bases from V and 6 bases from J, with 12 bases in between. The CDR3 has 14 amino acids. Germline loops: CDR1 SGHNT, CDR2 YYREEE (reference sequence). The sequences come from peripheral blood, collected from a patient treated with photon-based radiotherapy. The chain uses TRBV5-4 and TRBJ2-5; TRBD2 might be the D (5 bases). The TCR sequence derives from a man aged 35 to 55 with gastric cancer. CDR3 loop: CASSLGLEGQTQYF. DNA of the CDR3: TGTGCCAGCAGCTTGGGCCTCGAGGGTCAGACCCAGTACTTC.